These T cell receptor beta chains were read from a single sample in a study of control samples from healthy donors and cancer patients. Clones were read by immunoSEQ multiplex PCR, and TCRdb kept only the in-frame ones, dropping some. The top ten hold 3% to 3.5% of the sample, which has roughly 130,000 clones, around nine tenths seen once. The specimen sequenced was blood. These TCRs come from a man aged 45-65 years in good health. The CDR3 runs from the conserved cysteine through the conserved F or W. Each record gives: V gene, CDR3 length, J gene, CDR3 protein.

TRBV28	16	TRBJ2-7	CASSFYFGRRSYEQYF
TRBV2	15	TRBJ2-5	CASRDNRGSYKTQYF
TRBV28	13	TRBJ2-7	CASSSGLAGEQYF
TRBV5-1	16	TRBJ1-2	CASSPAVGGSTYGYTF
TRBV6-5	15	TRBJ2-7	CASSYSSGQGYEQYF
TRBV28	17	TRBJ2-6	CASSLQGWGTGANVLTF
TRBV7-9	19	TRBJ2-5	CASSSRWSGTGATQETQYF
TRBV10-3	15	TRBJ2-2	CAIRGQGEDTGELFF
TRBV2	13	TRBJ2-2	CASTRYRAGELFF
TRBV9	14	TRBJ1-6	CASRGTDYNSPLHF
TRBV10-3	16	TRBJ1-3	CAISDQGGRTGNTIYF
TRBV7-2	16	TRBJ2-2	CASSLRRGGYTGELFF
TRBV29-1	13	TRBJ1-1	CSVEVGVNTEAFF
TRBV3-1/TRBV3-2	12	TRBJ2-1	CASSQVEREQFF
TRBV9	15	TRBJ2-1	CASSAPVGQGYEQFF
TRBV7-2	19	TRBJ2-3	CASSYIGTSGGASTDTQYF
TRBV9	17	TRBJ1-5	CASSEGTGESGNQPQHF